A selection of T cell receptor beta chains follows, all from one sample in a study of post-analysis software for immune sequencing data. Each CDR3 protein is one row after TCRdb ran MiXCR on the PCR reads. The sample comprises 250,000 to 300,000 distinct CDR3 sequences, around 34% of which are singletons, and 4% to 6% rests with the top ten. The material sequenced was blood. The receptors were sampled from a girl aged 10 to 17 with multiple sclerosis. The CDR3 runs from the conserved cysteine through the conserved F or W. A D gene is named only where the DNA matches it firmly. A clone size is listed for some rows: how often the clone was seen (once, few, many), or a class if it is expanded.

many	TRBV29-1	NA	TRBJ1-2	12	TGCAGCGTTGTAGGCGGCTCCTATGGCTACACCTTC	CSVVGGSYGYTF
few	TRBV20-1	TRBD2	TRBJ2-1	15	TGCAGTGCTAGAGAAATCTCCGGAGGGAGGGATGAGCAGTTCTTC	CSAREISGGRDEQFF
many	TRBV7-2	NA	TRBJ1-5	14	TGTGCCAGCAGCTTATCACCCGGGAATCAGCCCCAGCATTTT	CASSLSPGNQPQHF
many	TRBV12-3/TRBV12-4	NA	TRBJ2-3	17	TGTGCCAGCAGCCTTGGGGTCGGTGGGATCCTTGAGCGTACGCAGTATTTT	CASSLGVGGILERTQYF
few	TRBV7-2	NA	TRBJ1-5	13	TGTGCCAGCAGCTTAACTGTGGATCAGCCCCAGCATTTT	CASSLTVDQPQHF
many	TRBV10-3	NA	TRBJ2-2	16	TGTGCCATCAGTGAGTCATCCGCTCCGAACACCGGGGAGCTGTTTTTT	CAISESSAPNTGELFF
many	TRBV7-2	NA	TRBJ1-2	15	TGTGCCAGCAGCTTAGCGGCCAGGGAGGGCTATGGCTACACCTTC	CASSLAAREGYGYTF
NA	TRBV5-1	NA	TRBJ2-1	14	TGCACCAGCAGTAGGGGGGGCTCCTACAATGAGCAATTCTTC	CTSSRGGSYNEQFF
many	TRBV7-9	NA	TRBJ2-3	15	TGTGCCAGCAGCTTGGGGGATTCCCTTACAGATACGCAGTATTTT	CASSLGDSLTDTQYF
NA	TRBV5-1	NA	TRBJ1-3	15	TGCGCCAGCAGCTCGGGGTGGAGGAATCTGGACACCATATATTTT	CASSSGWRNLDTIYF
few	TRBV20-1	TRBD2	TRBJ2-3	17	TGCAGTGCTAGAGCGGGACTAGCGGGAGTGGGCACAGATACGCAGTATTTT	CSARAGLAGVGTDTQYF
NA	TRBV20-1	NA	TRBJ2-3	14	TGCAGTGCTGAGGGGGGGGGCATCGCAGATACGCAGTATTTT	CSAEGGGIADTQYF
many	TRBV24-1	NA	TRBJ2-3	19	TGTGCCACCAGTGATTCCGTCCTAGCGAGGCAGTCTAGCACAGATACGCAGTATTTT	CATSDSVLARQSSTDTQYF
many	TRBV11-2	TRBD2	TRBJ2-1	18	TGTGCCAGCAGCTTAGACGCCCACAGCGGGGGACCCTACAATGAGCAGTTCTTC	CASSLDAHSGGPYNEQFF
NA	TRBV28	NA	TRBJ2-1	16	TGTGCCAGCAGTTTTAATAGGGGACGGGACGACAATGAGCAGTTCTTC	CASSFNRGRDDNEQFF